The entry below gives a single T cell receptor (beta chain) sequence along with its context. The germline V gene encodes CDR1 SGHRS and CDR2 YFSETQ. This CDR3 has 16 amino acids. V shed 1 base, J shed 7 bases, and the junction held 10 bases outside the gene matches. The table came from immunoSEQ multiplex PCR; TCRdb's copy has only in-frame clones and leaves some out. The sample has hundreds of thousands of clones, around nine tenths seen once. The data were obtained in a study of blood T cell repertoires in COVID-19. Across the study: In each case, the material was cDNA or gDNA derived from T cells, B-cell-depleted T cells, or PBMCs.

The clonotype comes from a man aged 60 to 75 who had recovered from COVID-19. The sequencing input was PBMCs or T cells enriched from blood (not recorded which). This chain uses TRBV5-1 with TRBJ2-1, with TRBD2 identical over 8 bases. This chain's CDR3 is CASSLWTSQEANEQFF. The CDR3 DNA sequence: TGCGCCAGCAGCTTGTGGACTAGCCAGGAGGCAAATGAGCAGTTCTTC.